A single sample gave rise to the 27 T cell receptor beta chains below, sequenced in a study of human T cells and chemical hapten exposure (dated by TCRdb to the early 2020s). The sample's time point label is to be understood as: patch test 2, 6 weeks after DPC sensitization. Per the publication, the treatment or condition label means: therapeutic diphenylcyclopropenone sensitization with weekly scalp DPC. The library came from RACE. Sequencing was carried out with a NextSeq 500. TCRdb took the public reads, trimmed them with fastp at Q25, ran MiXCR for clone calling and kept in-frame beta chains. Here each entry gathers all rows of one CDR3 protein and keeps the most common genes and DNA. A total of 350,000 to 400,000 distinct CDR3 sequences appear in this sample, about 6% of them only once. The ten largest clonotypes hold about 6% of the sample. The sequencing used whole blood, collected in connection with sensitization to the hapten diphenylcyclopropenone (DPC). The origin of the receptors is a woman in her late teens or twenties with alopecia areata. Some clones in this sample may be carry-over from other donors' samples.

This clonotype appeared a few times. The CDR3 coding sequence is TGCAGTGCTAGCGCCTCCTATAATTCACCCCTCCACTTT. Amino acids: CSASASYNSPLHF. This chain connects TRBV20-1 to TRBJ1-6; D gene unclear. V lost 3 bases to trimming and J lost 0 bases, with 3 bases between them. Germline loops: CDR1 DFQATT, CDR2 SNEGSKA (reference sequence). The CDR3 spans 13 residues.

CDR3 in DNA: TGTGCCAGCAGCTTAGAAAAAGGACACTTAGCCAAAAACATTCAGTACTTC. Translating gives CASSLEKGHLAKNIQYF. This chain connects TRBV7-2 to TRBJ2-4; D possibly corresponds to TRBD1 (5 bases). V dropped 1 base and J dropped 0 bases, with 13 bases sitting between them. This CDR3 region has 17 residues. The germline CDR1 and CDR2 sequences are SGHTA and FQGNSA.

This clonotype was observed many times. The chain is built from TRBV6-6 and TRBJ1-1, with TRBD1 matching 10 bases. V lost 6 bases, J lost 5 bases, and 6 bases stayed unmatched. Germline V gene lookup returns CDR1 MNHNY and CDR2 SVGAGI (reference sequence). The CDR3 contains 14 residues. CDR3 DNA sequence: TGTGCCAGCAGAGCGAGACAGGGGGCAACTGAAGCTTTCTTT. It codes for CASRARQGATEAFF.

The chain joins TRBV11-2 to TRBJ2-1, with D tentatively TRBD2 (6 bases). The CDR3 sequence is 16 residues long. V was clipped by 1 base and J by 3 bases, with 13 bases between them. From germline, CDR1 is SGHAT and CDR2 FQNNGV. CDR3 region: CASSLVPGLYYNEQFF. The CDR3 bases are TGTGCCAGCAGCTTAGTCCCGGGACTCTACTACAATGAGCAGTTCTTC.

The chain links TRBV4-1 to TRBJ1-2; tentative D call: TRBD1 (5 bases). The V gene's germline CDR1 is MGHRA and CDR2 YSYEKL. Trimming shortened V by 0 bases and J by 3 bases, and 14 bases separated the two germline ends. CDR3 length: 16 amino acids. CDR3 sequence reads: CASSQESRGSHYGYTF. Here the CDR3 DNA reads TGCGCCAGCAGCCAAGAATCGAGGGGCAGTCACTATGGCTACACCTTC.

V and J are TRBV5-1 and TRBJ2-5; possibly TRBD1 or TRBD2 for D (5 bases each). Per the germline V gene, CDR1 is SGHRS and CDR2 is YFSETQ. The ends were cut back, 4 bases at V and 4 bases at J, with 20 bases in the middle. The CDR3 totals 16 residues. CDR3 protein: CASSPGTGALAETQYF. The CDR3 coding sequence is TGCGCCAGCAGCCCTGGGACCGGGGCCCTTGCAGAGACCCAGTACTTC. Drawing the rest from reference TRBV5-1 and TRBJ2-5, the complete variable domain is KAGVTQTPRYLIKTRGQQVTLSCSPISGHRSVSWYQQTPGQGLQFLFEYFSETQRNKGNFPGRFSGRQFSNSRSEMNVSTLELGDSALYLCASSPGTGALAETQYFGPGTRLLVL.

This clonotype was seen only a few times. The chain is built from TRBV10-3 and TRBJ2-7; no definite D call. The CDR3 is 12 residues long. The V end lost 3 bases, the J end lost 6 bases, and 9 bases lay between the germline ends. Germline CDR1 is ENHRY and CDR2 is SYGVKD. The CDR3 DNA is TGTGCCATCAGTGATACAGTCGGCGAGCAGTACTTC. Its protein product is CAISDTVGEQYF.

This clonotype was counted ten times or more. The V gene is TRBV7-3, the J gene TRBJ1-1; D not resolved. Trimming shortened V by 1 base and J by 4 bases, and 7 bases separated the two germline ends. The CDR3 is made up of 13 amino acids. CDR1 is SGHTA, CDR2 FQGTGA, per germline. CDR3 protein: CASSLSFATEAFF. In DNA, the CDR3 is TGTGCCAGCAGCTTAAGTTTTGCCACTGAAGCTTTCTTT.

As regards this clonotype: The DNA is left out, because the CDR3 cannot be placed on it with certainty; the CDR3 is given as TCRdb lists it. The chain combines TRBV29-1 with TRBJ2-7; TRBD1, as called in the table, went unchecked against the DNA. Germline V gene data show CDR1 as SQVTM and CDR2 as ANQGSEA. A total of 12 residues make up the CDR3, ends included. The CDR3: CSVGRGTYERYF.

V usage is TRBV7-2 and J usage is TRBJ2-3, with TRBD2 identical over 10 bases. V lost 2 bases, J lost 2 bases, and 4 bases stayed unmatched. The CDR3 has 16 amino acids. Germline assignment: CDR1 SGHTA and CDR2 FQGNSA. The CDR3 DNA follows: TGTGCCAGCAGCTTAATAGCGGGGGGACCCACAGATACGCAGTATTTT. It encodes CASSLIAGGPTDTQYF.

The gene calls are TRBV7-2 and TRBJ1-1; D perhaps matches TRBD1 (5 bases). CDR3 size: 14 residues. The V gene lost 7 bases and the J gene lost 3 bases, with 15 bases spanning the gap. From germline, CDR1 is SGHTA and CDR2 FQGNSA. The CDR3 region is CASNRDFEDTEAFF. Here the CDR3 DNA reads TGTGCCAGCAATCGGGACTTTGAGGACACTGAAGCTTTCTTT.

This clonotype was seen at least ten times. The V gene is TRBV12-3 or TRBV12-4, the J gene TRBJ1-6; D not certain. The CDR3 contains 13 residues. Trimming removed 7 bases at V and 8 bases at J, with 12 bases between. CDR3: CASTPDAYSPLHF. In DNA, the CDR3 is TGTGCCAGCACCCCGGACGCCTATTCACCCCTCCACTTT.

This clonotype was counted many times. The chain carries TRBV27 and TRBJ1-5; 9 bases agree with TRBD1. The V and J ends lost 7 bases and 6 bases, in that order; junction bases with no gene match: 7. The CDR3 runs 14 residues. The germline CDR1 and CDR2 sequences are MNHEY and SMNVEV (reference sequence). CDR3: CASTPTGGLQPQHF. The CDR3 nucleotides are TGTGCCAGCACCCCGACAGGGGGTCTTCAGCCCCAGCATTTT.

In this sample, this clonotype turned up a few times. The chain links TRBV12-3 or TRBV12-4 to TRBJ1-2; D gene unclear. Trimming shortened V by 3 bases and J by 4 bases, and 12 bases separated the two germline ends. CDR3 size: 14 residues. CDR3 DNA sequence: TGTGCCAGCAGTTTCGGCCCCCGCGCCTATGGCTACACCTTC. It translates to CASSFGPRAYGYTF.

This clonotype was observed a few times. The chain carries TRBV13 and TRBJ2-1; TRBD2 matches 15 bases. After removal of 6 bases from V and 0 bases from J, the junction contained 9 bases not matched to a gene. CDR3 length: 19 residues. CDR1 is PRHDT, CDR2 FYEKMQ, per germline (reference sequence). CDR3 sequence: CASRPRTSGGAPSYNEQFF. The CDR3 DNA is TGTGCCAGCAGACCAAGGACTAGCGGGGGGGCCCCCTCCTACAATGAGCAGTTCTTC.

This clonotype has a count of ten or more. CDR3 region: CASSQGGQGIAEAFF. CDR3 DNA: TGTGCCAGCAGCCAAGGGGGACAGGGGATCGCTGAAGCTTTCTTT. The rearrangement uses TRBV4-2 and TRBJ1-1; 10 bases map to TRBD1. Looked up from germline, CDR1 is LGHNA and CDR2 is YNFKEQ. The CDR3 length is 15 residues. Trimming took 1 base from V and 6 from J; bases not matched to a gene: 5.

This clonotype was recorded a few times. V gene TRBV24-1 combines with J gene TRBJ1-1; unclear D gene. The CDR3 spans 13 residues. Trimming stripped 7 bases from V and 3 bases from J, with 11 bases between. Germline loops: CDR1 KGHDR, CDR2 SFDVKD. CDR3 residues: CATRLGRDTEAFF. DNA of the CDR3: TGTGCCACCAGGTTGGGCCGCGACACTGAAGCTTTCTTT.

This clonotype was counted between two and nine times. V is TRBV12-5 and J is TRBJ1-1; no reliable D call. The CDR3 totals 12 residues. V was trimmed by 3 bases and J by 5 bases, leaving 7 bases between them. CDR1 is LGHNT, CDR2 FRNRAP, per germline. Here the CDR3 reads CASGLIGTEAFF. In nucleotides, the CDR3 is TGTGCTAGTGGTTTAATCGGGACTGAAGCTTTCTTT.

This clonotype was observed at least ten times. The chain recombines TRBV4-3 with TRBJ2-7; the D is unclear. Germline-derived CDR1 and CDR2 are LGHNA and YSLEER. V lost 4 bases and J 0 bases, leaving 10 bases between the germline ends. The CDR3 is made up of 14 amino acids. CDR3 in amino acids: CASSPPGASYEQYF. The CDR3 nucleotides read TGCGCCAGCAGCCCTCCAGGTGCCTCCTACGAGCAGTACTTC.

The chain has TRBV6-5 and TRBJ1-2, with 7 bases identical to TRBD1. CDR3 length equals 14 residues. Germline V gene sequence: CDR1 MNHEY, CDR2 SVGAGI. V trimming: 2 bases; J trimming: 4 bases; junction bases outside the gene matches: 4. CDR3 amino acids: CASSYAGTVYGYTF. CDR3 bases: TGTGCCAGCAGTTACGCGGGGACAGTCTATGGCTACACCTTC.

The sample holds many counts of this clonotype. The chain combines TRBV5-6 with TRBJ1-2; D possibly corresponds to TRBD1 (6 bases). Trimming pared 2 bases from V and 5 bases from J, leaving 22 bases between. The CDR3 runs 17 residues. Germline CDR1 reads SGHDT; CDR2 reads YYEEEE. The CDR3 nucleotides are TGTGCCAGCAGCTTACCCCCGGACAGCGCTCCACTTTATGGCTACACCTTC. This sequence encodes CASSLPPDSAPLYGYTF.

CDR3 DNA: TGTGCCGTCCGACGGGGACAGGACACAGATACGCAGTATTTT. It codes for CAVRRGQDTDTQYF. J is TRBJ2-3 and V is TRBV10-3, with TRBD1 identical over 8 bases. The V segment lost 11 bases and the J segment 2 bases; nucleotides outside the gene matches: 9. Germline lookup yields CDR1 ENHRY and CDR2 SYGVKD. There are 14 residues in the CDR3.

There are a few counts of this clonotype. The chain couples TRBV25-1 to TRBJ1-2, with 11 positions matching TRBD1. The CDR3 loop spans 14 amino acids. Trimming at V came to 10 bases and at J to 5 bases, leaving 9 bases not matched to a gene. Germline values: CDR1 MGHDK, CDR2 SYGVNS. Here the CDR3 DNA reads TGTGCCACCAAAAGGACAGGGGGCTGGTATGGCTACACCTTC. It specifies CATKRTGGWYGYTF.

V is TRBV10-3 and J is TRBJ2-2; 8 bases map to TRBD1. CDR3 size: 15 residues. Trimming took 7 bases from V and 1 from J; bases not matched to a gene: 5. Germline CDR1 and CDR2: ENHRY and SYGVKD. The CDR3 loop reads CAITPGQGNTGELFF. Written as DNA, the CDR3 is TGTGCCATCACCCCCGGACAGGGGAACACCGGGGAGCTGTTTTTT.

The CDR3 is CASSNNQETQYF. The DNA of the CDR3 is TGTGCCAGCAGCAATAATCAAGAGACCCAGTACTTC. V is TRBV3-1 and J is TRBJ2-5; D is undetermined. Trimming removed 5 bases at V and 2 bases at J, with 6 bases between. The germline gives CDR1 LGHDT, CDR2 YNNKEL (reference sequence). The CDR3 totals 12 residues.

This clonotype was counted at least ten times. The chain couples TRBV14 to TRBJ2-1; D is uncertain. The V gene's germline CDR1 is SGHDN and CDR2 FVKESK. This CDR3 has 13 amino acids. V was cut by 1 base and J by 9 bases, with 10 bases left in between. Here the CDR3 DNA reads TGTGCCAGCAGCCAAGGTGCCAGATCTGAGCAGTTCTTC. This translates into CASSQGARSEQFF.

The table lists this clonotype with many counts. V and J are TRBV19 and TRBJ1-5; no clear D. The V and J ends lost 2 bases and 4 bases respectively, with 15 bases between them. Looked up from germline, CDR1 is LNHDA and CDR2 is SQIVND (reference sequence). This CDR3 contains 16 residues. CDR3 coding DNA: TGTGCCAGTAGTATAATCCGGGTGGGAATTAATCAGCCCCAGCATTTT. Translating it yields CASSIIRVGINQPQHF.